What follows are 11 T cell receptor beta chains derived from one specimen sequenced in a study of T cell changes during pregnancy in multiple sclerosis. TCRdb's table, derived via immunoSEQ multiplex PCR, lists solely in-frame clones and lacks some. The profile shows about 50,000 clones, 80% to 95% of them singletons. The starting material was CD4+ T cells from peripheral blood mononuclear cells, obtained after pregnancy. These receptors came from a female donor with multiple sclerosis, enrolled in a pregnancy study.

The chain links TRBV7-2 to TRBJ2-1, with TRBD2 identical over 10 bases. V lost 5 bases and J lost 3; bases outside the gene matches: 4. The CDR3 spans 15 residues. The germline gives CDR1 SGHTA, CDR2 FQGNSA. CDR3 sequence reads: CASSRAGGGYNEQFF. The CDR3 nucleotides read TGTGCCAGCAGCAGAGCGGGAGGGGGCTACAATGAGCAGTTCTTC.

This clone was counted between two and nine times. The V call is TRBV10-1, the J call TRBJ2-1; D is perhaps TRBD2 (6 bases). The germline CDR1 and CDR2 sequences are WNHNN and SYGVQD (reference sequence). V lost 0 bases and J lost 7, with 10 bases in between. CDR3 size: 14 residues. CDR3 sequence: CASSESGRRNEQFF. The CDR3 DNA follows: TGCGCCAGCAGTGAGTCCGGGAGAAGGAATGAGCAGTTCTTC.

J is TRBJ2-3 and V is TRBV29-1; D may be TRBD2 (5 bases). The CDR3 is 14 amino acids. The germline V gene has CDR1 SQVTM and CDR2 ANQGSEA. V dropped 7 bases and J dropped 1 base, with 15 bases sitting between them. The CDR3 sequence: CSALPGSGTDTQYF. CDR3 DNA: TGCAGCGCTCTTCCGGGATCCGGCACAGATACGCAGTATTTT.

The chain joins TRBV2 to TRBJ2-6; the match to TRBD1 covers 10 bases. Germline V gene sequence: CDR1 SNHLY, CDR2 FYNNEI. V lost 5 bases and J lost 3; bases outside the gene matches: 7. The CDR3 is 17 residues long. The CDR3 DNA reads as TGTGCCAGCAGTCGGACAGGGGGATTTGGTGGGGCCAACGTCCTGACTTTC. Amino acid sequence: CASSRTGGFGGANVLTF.

The genes are TRBV18 and TRBJ1-1; TRBD1 aligns across 8 bases. J gave up 5 bases and V 2 bases, and 19 bases lay outside the gene matches. The germline gives CDR1 KGHSH, CDR2 LQKENI. This CDR3 has 19 amino acids. Here the CDR3 reads CASSPLTGDWGGARTEAFF. The CDR3 bases are TGTGCCAGCTCACCATTGACAGGGGACTGGGGAGGGGCGAGAACTGAAGCTTTCTTT.

This chain uses TRBV27 with TRBJ1-5, with D possibly being TRBD1 (5 bases). This CDR3 has 14 residues. Trimming left V 4 bases short and J 3 bases short, with 10 bases between. Germline assignment: CDR1 MNHEY and CDR2 SMNVEV (reference sequence). The CDR3 coding sequence is TGTGCCAGCAGTTCGGGACTCCACAATCAGCCCCAGCATTTT. Translation gives CASSSGLHNQPQHF.

The chain couples TRBV5-4 to TRBJ2-3; 12 bases map to TRBD1. The CDR3 is 16 residues long. The ends lost 4 bases at V and 3 bases at J; junction bases unmatched: 6. Germline CDR1 SGHNT, CDR2 YYREEE (reference sequence). The CDR3 coding sequence is TGTGCCAGCAGCGGGGACAGGGGGCCGGGGACAGATACGCAGTATTTT. Translation gives CASSGDRGPGTDTQYF.

V and J are TRBV5-1 and TRBJ2-2, with D possibly matching TRBD1 (5 bases). The CDR3 is 15 residues long. The germline gives CDR1 SGHRS, CDR2 YFSETQ. Between the trimmed V and J ends, which lost 0 bases and 1 base, there was a span of 7 bases. This CDR3 reads CASSLVQGNTGELFF. The CDR3 DNA follows: TGCGCCAGCAGCTTGGTGCAGGGGAACACCGGGGAGCTGTTTTTT.

The CDR3 sequence: CASSPIDTGELFF. In DNA, the CDR3 is TGTGCCAGCTCACCTATTGACACCGGGGAGCTGTTTTTT. The V gene is TRBV18, the J gene TRBJ2-2; D gene ambiguous. The CDR3 spans 13 residues. V was cut by 3 bases and J by 3 bases, with 5 bases left in between. Germline lookup yields CDR1 KGHSH and CDR2 LQKENI.

CDR3 region: CASHTRMADTQYF. CDR3 DNA: TGTGCCAGCCATACTCGAATGGCAGATACGCAGTATTTT. V usage is TRBV2 and J usage is TRBJ2-3; unclear D gene. This CDR3 region has 13 residues. CDR1 SNHLY and CDR2 FYNNEI come from the germline V gene. V lost 8 bases, J lost 4 bases, and 13 bases lay in between.

This clone was seen a single time. This sequence joins TRBV5-6 and TRBJ2-5; perhaps TRBD2 as D (6 bases). The J call is uncertain, as TRBJ2-7 better fits the DNA end. The CDR3 runs to 13 residues. Germline V gives CDR1 SGHDT, CDR2 YYEEEE. The CDR3: CASSKLASYEQYF. CDR3 coding DNA: TGTGCCAGCAGCAAACTAGCCTCCTACGAGCAGTACTTC.